This entry describes one TCR beta chain. Germline V CDR1 and CDR2: MNHNS, SASEGT. V was shortened by 2 bases and J by 3 bases, with 8 bases between the two germline ends. The CDR3 length is 13 residues. This sample is part of a study of blood T cell repertoires in COVID-19. Looking at the study overall: Both acute and convalescent COVID-19 samples were obtained from the United States, Italy and Spain. In each case, the material was cDNA or gDNA derived from T cells, B-cell-depleted T cells, or PBMCs.

Study processing details: Amplification of reference gene primers provided the estimated nucleated cell counts. TCRdb keeps only in-frame clones here, not all; method: immunoSEQ multiplex PCR. The D gene and trimming were derived from the DNA, and the V and J assignments and clone size from that table. The sample shows approximately 150,000 clones, about 92% of them seen only once. Sequencing was performed on peripheral blood. The sequence derives from a human donor in a cohort sampled during active COVID-19. The chain is built from TRBV6-1 and TRBJ2-7; D may be TRBD2 (5 bases). This CDR3 is CASSELGSYEQYF. Here the CDR3 DNA reads TGTGCCAGCAGTGAATTAGGGAGCTACGAGCAGTACTTC.